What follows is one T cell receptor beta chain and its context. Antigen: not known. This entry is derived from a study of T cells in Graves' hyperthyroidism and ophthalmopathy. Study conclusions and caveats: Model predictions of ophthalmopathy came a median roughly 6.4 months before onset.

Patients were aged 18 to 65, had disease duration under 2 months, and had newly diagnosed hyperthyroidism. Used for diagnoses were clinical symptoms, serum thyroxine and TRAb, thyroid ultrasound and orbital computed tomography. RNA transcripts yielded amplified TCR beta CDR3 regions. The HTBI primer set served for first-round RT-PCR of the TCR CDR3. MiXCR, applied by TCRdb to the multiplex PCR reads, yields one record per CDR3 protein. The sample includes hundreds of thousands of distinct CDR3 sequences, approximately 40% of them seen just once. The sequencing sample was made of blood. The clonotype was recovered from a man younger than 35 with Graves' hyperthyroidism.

CDR3 in DNA: TGTGCCATCAGTTTACAGCAGAACACTGAAGCTTTCTTT. It is translated as CAISLQQNTEAFF. This chain links TRBV10-3 with TRBJ1-1; D call uncertain. Germline V gene data show CDR1 as ENHRY and CDR2 as SYGVKD. V was trimmed by 5 bases and J by 1 base, leaving 8 bases between them. The CDR3 sequence is 13 residues long.